Below are 29 T cell receptor beta chains sequenced from a single sample in a study of T cell repertoires in cytomegalovirus infection. TCRdb analysed the reads with MiXCR anew, one entry per CDR3 protein. The table includes 150,000 to 200,000 distinct CDR3 sequences, 13% to 15% detected once. The sequenced sample consisted of PBMCs. These receptors came from a human donor in good health (CMV status not recorded). Some clones in this sample may be carry-over from other donors' samples.

V is TRBV7-6 and J is TRBJ2-3; D not resolved. Trimming pared 1 base from V and 4 bases from J, leaving 15 bases between. Germline V gene data show CDR1 as SGHVS and CDR2 as FNYEAQ. This CDR3 has 16 amino acids. Here the CDR3 DNA reads TGTGCCAGCAGCTTAGAGACGGTCCTTAGGGCAGATACGCAGTATTTT. It specifies CASSLETVLRADTQYF. Together with reference TRBV7-6 and TRBJ2-3, the CDR3 gives the full variable domain: GAGVSQSPRYKVTKRGQDVALRCDPISGHVSLYWYRQALGQGPEFLTYFNYEAQQDKSGLPNDRFSAERPEGSISTLTIQRTEQRDSAMYRCASSLETVLRADTQYFGPGTRLTVL.

This chain joins TRBV12-3 or TRBV12-4 and TRBJ2-7; 11 bases align to TRBD2. The CDR3 contains 17 residues. The trim removed 9 bases at V and 1 base at J, leaving 14 bases unmatched. Here the CDR3 reads CARDGTSGRPESYEQYF. The CDR3 bases are TGTGCCAGGGACGGGACTAGCGGCCGCCCCGAGTCCTACGAGCAGTACTTC.

This clonotype showed up just a few times. V is TRBV18 and J is TRBJ1-2, with D possibly TRBD1 on 6 matching bases. Trimming took 3 bases from V and 8 from J, leaving 10 bases between them. Per the germline V gene, CDR1 is KGHSH and CDR2 is LQKENI. The CDR3 runs 12 residues. The CDR3 region is CASSPDSSGYTF. The CDR3 DNA is TGTGCCAGCTCACCGGACAGTTCCGGCTACACCTTC. Full variable domain (rest looked up from reference TRBV18 and TRBJ1-2): NAGVMQNPRHLVRRRGQEARLRCSPMKGHSHVYWYRQLPEEGLKFMVYLQKENIIDESGMPKERFSAEFPKEGPSILRIQQVVRGDSAAYFCASSPDSSGYTFGSGTRLTVV.

This clonotype was found many times. V is TRBV12-3 or TRBV12-4 and J is TRBJ1-1; 9 nucleotides match TRBD1. The CDR3 loop spans 15 amino acids. V shed 5 bases and J 0 bases; nucleotides not matched to a gene: 4. The CDR3, as DNA: TGTGCCAGCAGTCCCTACAGGGGGCTGAACACTGAAGCTTTCTTT. It encodes CASSPYRGLNTEAFF.

V gene TRBV12-5 combines with J gene TRBJ2-1, with TRBD1 as a possible D gene (5 bases). CDR3 length: 15 amino acids. Germline values: CDR1 LGHNT, CDR2 FRNRAP. Trimming left V 0 bases short and J 4 bases short, with 10 bases between. CDR3 loop: CASGLVLGQYNEQFF. The CDR3 region has the DNA TGTGCTAGTGGTTTGGTACTGGGGCAGTACAATGAGCAGTTCTTC.

The sample holds many counts of this clonotype. The chain uses TRBV6-1 and TRBJ2-7; 11 bases match TRBD1. There are 15 residues in the CDR3. V was clipped by 6 bases and J by 1 base; unmatched bases: 5. Germline CDR1 is MNHNS and CDR2 is SASEGT. CDR3 in amino acids: CASRAGTGGSYEQYF. As DNA, the CDR3 is TGTGCCAGCAGGGCCGGGACAGGGGGTTCCTACGAGCAGTACTTC.

This clonotype was observed many times. J is TRBJ2-3 and V is TRBV7-2; 8 bases align to TRBD2. J was trimmed by 1 base and V by 3 bases; bases with no gene match: 3. Per germline, CDR1 SGHTA and CDR2 FQGNSA. The CDR3 length is 15 residues. The DNA for the CDR3 is TGTGCCAGCAGCTTTCAGCGGGGGCGCACAGATACGCAGTATTTT. Protein product: CASSFQRGRTDTQYF. Drawing the rest from reference TRBV7-2 and TRBJ2-3, the complete variable domain is GAGVSQSPSNKVTEKGKDVELRCDPISGHTALYWYRQSLGQGLEFLIYFQGNSAPDKSGLPSDRFSAERTGGSVSTLTIQRTQQEDSAVYLCASSFQRGRTDTQYFGPGTRLTVL.

This rearrangement joins TRBV2 to TRBJ2-7; 7 nucleotides line up with TRBD2. The CDR3 is 17 amino acids. Germline values: CDR1 SNHLY, CDR2 FYNNEI. J lost 1 base, V lost 2 bases, and 11 bases had no gene match. The CDR3 DNA reads TGTGCCAGCAGTGAAATCGGGTGGCGGGGGAGTTCCTACGAGCAGTACTTC. It codes for CASSEIGWRGSSYEQYF.

The CDR3 here is CASSESGTGGNSPLHF. The CDR3 coding sequence is TGTGCCAGCAGTGAATCAGGAACAGGGGGAAATTCACCCCTCCACTTT. V usage is TRBV25-1 and J usage is TRBJ1-6; TRBD1 agrees at 8 bases. The germline V gene has CDR1 MGHDK and CDR2 SYGVNS. CDR3 length: 16 amino acids. The V gene end was trimmed by 1 base and the J gene end by 7 bases; junction bases not matched to a gene: 6.

This clonotype was counted ten times or more. J is TRBJ1-4 and V is TRBV2, with D hard to call. Germline CDR1 and CDR2: SNHLY and FYNNEI. Trimming left V 1 base short and J 11 bases short, with 5 bases between. The CDR3 length is 11 residues. Written as DNA, the CDR3 is TGTGCCAGCAGTGAAGTGGTGAAACTGTTTTTT. It specifies CASSEVVKLFF.

This clonotype was picked up one time. V and J are TRBV28 and TRBJ1-4; a possible D gene is TRBD1 (5 bases). Germline CDR1 MDHEN, CDR2 SYDVKM. The CDR3 sequence is 16 residues long. V shed 5 bases and J shed 6 bases, with 19 bases lying between them. The CDR3: CASSPPGGIGDEKLFF. DNA of the CDR3: TGTGCCAGCAGTCCGCCCGGCGGGATAGGGGATGAAAAACTGTTTTTT. Full variable domain (outside the CDR3, taken from reference TRBV28 and TRBJ1-4): DVKVTQSSRYLVKRTGEKVFLECVQDMDHENMFWYRQDPGLGLRLIYFSYDVKMKEKGDIPEGYSVSREKKERFSLILESASTNQTSMYLCASSPPGGIGDEKLFFGSGTQLSVL.

This clonotype has a count of ten or more. V is TRBV6-2 or TRBV6-3 and J is TRBJ2-1; the D is unclear. With 0 bases removed from V and 3 bases from J, the gap between germline ends came to 12 bases. The CDR3 is made up of 16 amino acids. Per germline, CDR1 MNHEY and CDR2 SVGEGT. In DNA form, the CDR3 reads TGTGCCAGCAGTTACTCGACCCGATCCTTCTACAATGAGCAGTTCTTC. Its protein is CASSYSTRSFYNEQFF.

The chain uses TRBV19 and TRBJ2-1; possible D gene TRBD2, 5 bases. Trimming stripped 7 bases from V and 2 bases from J, with 12 bases between. Per the germline V gene, CDR1 is LNHDA and CDR2 is SQIVND (reference sequence). The CDR3 runs to 14 residues. The CDR3 nucleotides are TGTGCCAGTAAGGAGACGGAGGCCTACAATGAGCAGTTCTTC. Protein product: CASKETEAYNEQFF.

The sample holds many counts of this clonotype. This chain uses TRBV6-2 or TRBV6-3 with TRBJ2-1; 8 nucleotides match TRBD2. V lost 0 bases to trimming and J lost 8 bases; unmatched junction nucleotides: 9. CDR3 length equals 16 residues. Germline V gene data show CDR1 as MNHEY and CDR2 as SVGEGT. CDR3 DNA: TGTGCCAGCAGTTACTCCTGGGCTAGCGGGTTGGATGAGCAGTTCTTC. It specifies CASSYSWASGLDEQFF.

The chain couples TRBV11-2 to TRBJ2-2; D is unresolved. The CDR3 totals 14 residues. CDR1 is SGHAT and CDR2 is FQNNGV in the germline V gene. V was pared by 5 bases and J by 7 bases, with 14 bases between. DNA of the CDR3: TGTGCCAGCAGCGGGATGGTTAACCTCGGGGAGCTGTTTTTT. This encodes CASSGMVNLGELFF.

This chain joins TRBV4-1 and TRBJ1-1; 9 nucleotides agree with TRBD1. This CDR3 spans 14 amino acids. CDR1 and CDR2 from the germline V gene are MGHRA and YSYEKL. J was trimmed by 11 bases and V by 2 bases; bases with no gene match: 9. The CDR3 nucleotides read TGCGCCAGCAGCCAACGGGACAGGGATGTTGTGGCTTTCTTT. Translating it yields CASSQRDRDVVAFF.

The gene calls are TRBV5-5 and TRBJ2-7; D is perhaps TRBD1 (6 bases). With 4 bases removed from V and 1 base from J, the gap between germline ends came to 27 bases. CDR1 is SGHKS and CDR2 is YYEKEE in the germline V gene (reference sequence). This CDR3 region has 19 residues. The CDR3 region has the DNA TGTGCCAGCAGCCCAATCGAGGGGGTCCCTACGCGGTTTTCCTACGAGCAGTACTTC. It is translated as CASSPIEGVPTRFSYEQYF.

There are many counts of this clonotype. The V call is TRBV28, the J call TRBJ2-3, with D hard to call. The CDR3 contains 14 residues. Germline V gives CDR1 MDHEN, CDR2 SYDVKM. V lost 4 bases to trimming and J lost 4 bases, with 12 bases between them. The CDR3: CASSWAPVPDTQYF. DNA of the CDR3: TGTGCCAGCAGTTGGGCCCCTGTGCCAGATACGCAGTATTTT.

J is TRBJ2-7 and V is TRBV28; D not resolved. This CDR3 comprises 12 residues. The V gene lost 8 bases and the J gene lost 5 bases, with 13 bases spanning the gap. From germline, CDR1 is MDHEN and CDR2 SYDVKM. The CDR3 nucleotides read TGTGCCAGCTCGACCTCCCCGCACGAGCAGTACTTC. It codes for CASSTSPHEQYF. The full variable domain, in which reference TRBV28 and TRBJ2-7 provide the parts outside the CDR3, is DVKVTQSSRYLVKRTGEKVFLECVQDMDHENMFWYRQDPGLGLRLIYFSYDVKMKEKGDIPEGYSVSREKKERFSLILESASTNQTSMYLCASSTSPHEQYFGPGTRLTVT.

This clonotype was counted many times. The chain uses TRBV7-9 and TRBJ1-5; tentative D call: TRBD1 (6 bases). V shed 7 bases and J shed 5 bases, with 9 bases lying between them. Per germline, CDR1 SEHNR and CDR2 FQNEAQ (reference sequence). The CDR3 contains 12 residues. The CDR3 nucleotides are TGTGCCAGCAACGAGGGGGATCAGCCCCAGCATTTT. It encodes CASNEGDQPQHF.

There are many counts of this clonotype. V is TRBV7-9 and J is TRBJ2-7; 7 positions match TRBD1. Unmatched junction bases numbered 13, after V lost 4 bases and J lost 7 bases. This CDR3 spans 15 amino acids. Germline V lookup: CDR1 SEHNR, CDR2 FQNEAQ (reference sequence). The CDR3 spells CASSSLSPGQLEQYF. The DNA of the CDR3 is TGTGCCAGCAGCTCTCTTTCCCCGGGACAGCTGGAGCAGTACTTC.

This clonotype has just one count. Here the CDR3 DNA reads TGTGCCAGCAGTCCCCAGGGACAGGGTCATGGGGCCAACGTCCTGACTTTC. This sequence encodes CASSPQGQGHGANVLTF. The chain recombines TRBV27 with TRBJ2-6; 9 bases line up with TRBD1. V dropped 5 bases and J dropped 3; count of bases not matched to a gene: 8. The CDR3 is 17 residues long. CDR1 MNHEY and CDR2 SMNVEV come from the germline V gene (reference sequence).

This clonotype was found a few times. The chain links TRBV5-1 to TRBJ2-5; 8 positions agree with TRBD2. CDR3 length: 14 amino acids. Germline lookup yields CDR1 SGHRS and CDR2 YFSETQ. The ends lost 3 bases at V and 4 bases at J; junction bases unmatched: 5. DNA for the CDR3: TGCGCCAGCAGCTCCCCGGGAGGGAGAGAGACCCAGTACTTC. Translation: CASSSPGGRETQYF.

This clonotype was seen repeatedly, ten times or more. This chain uses TRBV7-8 with TRBJ1-1; no reliable D call. The V and J ends lost 5 bases and 11 bases respectively, with 18 bases between them. Germline V CDR1 and CDR2: SGHVS, FQNEAQ. CDR3 size: 13 residues. This CDR3 reads CASSPRELLTAFF. CDR3 nucleotides: TGTGCCAGCAGCCCCCGGGAGCTCCTTACGGCTTTCTTT. Based on the CDR3 plus reference TRBV7-8 and TRBJ1-1, the full variable domain is GAGVSQSPRYKVAKRGQDVALRCDPISGHVSLFWYQQALGQGPEFLTYFQNEAQLDKSGLPSDRFFAERPEGSVSTLKIQRTQQEDSAVYLCASSPRELLTAFFGQGTRLTVV.

This clonotype came up many times. The chain links TRBV7-2 to TRBJ2-1; 13 bases agree with TRBD2. V lost 5 bases to trimming and J lost 0 bases; unmatched junction nucleotides: 10. This CDR3 region has 19 residues. Germline V gene data show CDR1 as SGHTA and CDR2 as FQGNSA. The CDR3 DNA is TGTGCCAGCAGCCTCCGGACTAGCGGGAGCGCCAGCTCCTACAATGAGCAGTTCTTC. This codes for CASSLRTSGSASSYNEQFF.

J is TRBJ2-1 and V is TRBV5-1; 11 bases match TRBD2. V trimming: 6 bases; J trimming: 3 bases; junction bases outside the gene matches: 5. CDR3 length equals 15 residues. Germline V gene lookup returns CDR1 SGHRS and CDR2 YFSETQ. The CDR3 reads CASKVGTSGYNEQFF. The CDR3 DNA sequence: TGCGCCAGCAAGGTCGGGACTAGCGGCTACAATGAGCAGTTCTTC.

This clonotype was recorded at least ten times. The V and J genes are TRBV7-2 and TRBJ2-1; D uncertain. The germline V gene encodes CDR1 SGHTA and CDR2 FQGNSA. The CDR3 has 15 amino acids. V lost 4 bases and J 1 base, leaving 11 bases between the germline ends. CDR3 in DNA: TGTGCCAGCAGCTGGCGTGAGCGATCCTACAATGAGCAGTTCTTC. Protein: CASSWRERSYNEQFF.

This clonotype was found many times. At one end the junction does not follow the germline gene, possibly because of a read error. The chain employs TRBV7-7 and TRBJ2-5, with D perhaps TRBD1 (5 bases). CDR1 is SSHAT, CDR2 FNYEAQ, per germline (reference sequence). The CDR3 totals 19 residues. The CDR3 nucleotides are TGTGCTAGCAGCCCACGTCACCAGGGCCCCAGGAGAGCAAAAGAGACCCAGTACTTC. Its translation: CASSPRHQGPRRAKETQYF.

The table lists this clonotype with many counts. The chain combines TRBV4-3 with TRBJ2-7; D remains unclear. Trimming left V 0 bases short and J 2 bases short, with 14 bases between. The CDR3 runs 16 residues. Germline V gene data show CDR1 as LGHNA and CDR2 as YSLEER. The CDR3: CASSQDLGQAAYEQYF. As DNA, the CDR3 is TGCGCCAGCAGCCAAGATCTTGGCCAGGCCGCCTACGAGCAGTACTTC.